The rows below give T cell receptor beta chains drawn from one sample of a study of OX40 agonist ivuxolimab in advanced cancers. Assay: immunoSEQ multiplex PCR; the TCRdb copy retains only in-frame clones and omits some. The sample carries some 14,000 clones, 80% recorded once. The sample consisted of CD4+ or CD8+ T cells sorted from blood, taken in a trial of the OX40 agonist ivuxolimab. All receptors derive from an adult with an advanced solid tumor such as melanoma, head and neck, liver or kidney cancer. CDR3s include the opening cysteine and the closing phenylalanine or tryptophan. The D gene is left open where the match is weak. Where a row states a size, it is once, few, many or the class of an expanded clone; other rows omit it.

J gene	V gene	D gene	clone size	CDR3 length	CDR3 DNA	CDR3 protein
TRBJ2-1	TRBV9	TRBD2	-	15	TGTGCCAGCAGCGAGAGACTAGCGGGATACAATGAGCAGTTCTTC	CASSERLAGYNEQFF
TRBJ2-7	TRBV6-5	-	-	13	TGTGCCAGCAAAGTCGGAAGCTCCTACGAGCAGTACTTC	CASKVGSSYEQYF
TRBJ2-1	TRBV19	-	few	14	TGTGCCGCATCATCAGGGAATTCCTACAATGAGCAGTTCTTC	CAASSGNSYNEQFF
TRBJ2-1	TRBV9	-	few	15	TGTGCCAGCAGTCGCAGGCTAGAACTAATCAATGAGCAGTTCTTC	CASSRRLELINEQFF
TRBJ2-2	TRBV28	-	-	16	TGTGCCAGCAGTTTTAGGCCAATACGGGAGATCGGGGAGCTGTTTTTT	CASSFRPIREIGELFF
TRBJ2-5	TRBV5-4	TRBD2	-	16	TGTGCCAGCAGCCAAGACTCTAGCGGGAGCCCAGAGACCCAGTACTTC	CASSQDSSGSPETQYF
TRBJ2-7	TRBV9	-	-	13	TGTGCCAGCAGCGTGGGCGGAAGCTACGAGCAGTACTTC	CASSVGGSYEQYF
TRBJ1-2	TRBV7-2	-	-	15	TGTGCCAGCAGCGTTGCGGACAGTTCTTGGTATGGCTACACCTTC	CASSVADSSWYGYTF
TRBJ2-7	TRBV27	TRBD2	once	15	TGTGCCAGCAGTCCCGGGACTACCGGGGGGAGCGAGCAGTACTTC	CASSPGTTGGSEQYF
TRBJ2-5	TRBV11-2	-	-	11	TGTGCCAGCAGCCTCGGGGTGCTCCAGTACTTC	CASSLGVLQYF
TRBJ2-1	TRBV5-1	-	few	14	TGCGCCAGCAGCTTGGGCGGGGCAGAAAATGAGCAGTTCTTC	CASSLGGAENEQFF
TRBJ2-3	TRBV28	TRBD2	medium-sized	17	TGTGCCAGCAGTCCCGGCATGGGGAGCGGGGACACAGATACGCAGTATTTT	CASSPGMGSGDTDTQYF
TRBJ2-5	TRBV23-1	TRBD2	-	18	TGCGCCAGCAGCCAAGAGGCCCCAACGGGAGGAGGCCTAGAGACCCAGTACTTC	CASSQEAPTGGGLETQYF
TRBJ2-1	TRBV7-9	-	once	14	TGTGCCAGCAGCTTGCGCCAGGGGAACAATGAGCAGTTCTTC	CASSLRQGNNEQFF
TRBJ2-7	TRBV6-4	-	-	13	TGTGCCAGCAGTGACAAGGCGGCCGGAGAACAGTACTTC	CASSDKAAGEQYF
TRBJ2-7	TRBV6-9	-	-	14	TGTGCCAGCAGTTACTCGTTCAGATCCTACGAGCAGTACTTC	CASSYSFRSYEQYF
TRBJ1-1	TRBV6-5	-	-	12	TGTGCCAGCGCCCTGGGGGTAGCTGAAGCTTTCTTT	CASALGVAEAFF
TRBJ1-4	TRBV27	TRBD1	-	14	TGTGCCAGCAGTGTACAGGGGGCTTGGGAAAAACTGTTTTTT	CASSVQGAWEKLFF
TRBJ1-5	TRBV28	TRBD1	few	15	TGTGCCAGCAGTCCCTGGACAGGGAGAAATCAGCCCCAGCATTTT	CASSPWTGRNQPQHF
TRBJ2-1	TRBV19	-	-	13	TGTGCCAGTAGCTACAGCTCCTACAATGAGCAGTTCTTC	CASSYSSYNEQFF
TRBJ2-3	TRBV7-7	TRBD2	few	14	TGTGCTAGCAGCCCGACTAGCGCTTCAGATACGCAGTATTTT	CASSPTSASDTQYF
TRBJ1-5	TRBV6-6	-	-	14	TGTGCCAGCAGCTCGAGCGGGGGGTATCAGCCCCAGCATTTT	CASSSSGGYQPQHF
TRBJ2-1	TRBV7-9	TRBD2	-	16	TGCGCCAGCAGCCGATCGACTAGCGGAGATTACAATGAGCAGTTCTTC	CASSRSTSGDYNEQFF
TRBJ2-7	TRBV6-5	-	-	13	TGTGCCAGCAGTCCCGGACTCAGCTACGAGCAGTACTTC	CASSPGLSYEQYF
TRBJ2-1	TRBV5-5	-	-	13	TGTGCCAGCAGCTTGGATCTATACAATGAGCAGTTCTTC	CASSLDLYNEQFF
TRBJ2-7	TRBV11-1	-	-	14	TGTGCCAGCAGCCTGGACAAGCCTTCCTACGAGCAGTACTTC	CASSLDKPSYEQYF
TRBJ1-5	TRBV4-3	-	-	15	TGCGCCAGCAGCCGATGGAGATTCACTAATCAGCCCCAGCATTTT	CASSRWRFTNQPQHF
TRBJ2-1	TRBV5-1	TRBD2	-	16	TGCGCCAGCAGCTTGGCCGGGACTAGCGCTACGGATGAGCAGTTCTTC	CASSLAGTSATDEQFF
TRBJ2-7	TRBV11-2	-	-	12	TGTGCCAGCAGCTTCTCTGACTACGAGCAGTACTTC	CASSFSDYEQYF
TRBJ2-3	TRBV5-4	TRBD1	-	15	TGTGCCAGCAGCTTGATCCAGGGGGCTAGAGATACGCAGTATTTT	CASSLIQGARDTQYF
TRBJ1-2	TRBV7-9	-	-	12	TGTGCCAGCAGCTTAGTTTTGTATGGCTACACCTTC	CASSLVLYGYTF
TRBJ2-7	TRBV4-3	-	-	14	TGCGCCAGCAGCCAAGTCCCGCAGGGTTCCGAGCAGTACTTC	CASSQVPQGSEQYF
TRBJ2-7	TRBV7-6	TRBD1	-	14	TGTGCCAGCAGCTATACAGGGGGCGGGTCCGAGCAGTACTTC	CASSYTGGGSEQYF
TRBJ1-3	TRBV28	-	medium-sized	15	TGTGCCAGCAGTCCCGGCGGTTGGGGTGGAAACACCATATATTTT	CASSPGGWGGNTIYF
TRBJ1-6	TRBV13	-	once	12	TGTGCCAGCAACCAGGTACATTCACCCCTCCACTTT	CASNQVHSPLHF
TRBJ2-1	TRBV5-1	-	medium-sized	12	TGCGCCAGCAGCTTTACAGCGGATGAGCAGTTCTTC	CASSFTADEQFF
TRBJ1-2	TRBV9	-	-	14	TGTGCCAGCAGCCCGTACGGGAATAACTATGGCTACACCTTC	CASSPYGNNYGYTF
TRBJ1-5	TRBV6-5	-	-	13	TGTGCCAGCAGTGACGACTTAGGTCAGCCCCAGCATTTT	CASSDDLGQPQHF
TRBJ2-7	TRBV7-6	TRBD2	-	13	TGTGCCAGCCTAGAGCGGGAGGGTTACGAGCAGTACTTC	CASLEREGYEQYF
TRBJ2-7	TRBV11-3	-	-	14	TGTGCCAGCAGCTCCTTGGACAAACCCTACGAGCAGTACTTC	CASSSLDKPYEQYF
TRBJ2-7	TRBV4-3	-	-	15	TGCGCCAGCAGCCATCAGGGGCGGGGTACGGTCGAGCAGTACTTC	CASSHQGRGTVEQYF
TRBJ2-2	TRBV28	-	-	16	TGTGCCAGCAGTTTCCCCAGGGAGGAGGTCACCGGGGAGCTGTTTTTT	CASSFPREEVTGELFF
TRBJ1-2	TRBV13	-	-	14	TGTGCCAGCAGCTTAGATGCAGGCTGCCCTGGCTACACCTTC	CASSLDAGCPGYTF
TRBJ2-7	TRBV6-4	TRBD2	-	17	TGTGCCGCCCCCTTGGCGGGAGGGCGACCGAGCTCCTACGAGCAGTACTTC	CAAPLAGGRPSSYEQYF
TRBJ2-7	TRBV7-8	TRBD2	-	15	TGTGCCAGCAGCTTAGGAGCGGGAGTGATGGGCGAGCAGTACTTC	CASSLGAGVMGEQYF
TRBJ2-7	TRBV28	-	-	12	TGTGCCAGCAGCCTTGGGGGACCATCAAGTTACTTC	CASSLGGPSSYF
TRBJ2-1	TRBV4-3	TRBD2	-	16	TGCGCCAGCAGCCGACCCGGGACTAGCGGGTACAATGAGCAGTTCTTC	CASSRPGTSGYNEQFF
TRBJ1-3	TRBV5-5	TRBD1	-	16	TGTGCCAGCAGCCTGCCGGGACAGGTCTCTGGAAACACCATATATTTT	CASSLPGQVSGNTIYF
TRBJ1-5	TRBV4-2	TRBD1	-	16	TGTGCCAGCAGCTCTACGACAGGGGATTTGAATCAGCCCCAGCATTTT	CASSSTTGDLNQPQHF
TRBJ2-2	TRBV9	-	-	14	TGTGCCAGCAGCGTGGCCAGGGTTACCGGGGAGCTGTTTTTT	CASSVARVTGELFF
TRBJ1-1	TRBV18	TRBD1	-	16	TGTGCCAGCTCACAAACGACAGGGCCCTTGAACACTGAAGCTTTCTTT	CASSQTTGPLNTEAFF
TRBJ2-3	TRBV27	TRBD2	few	15	TGTGCCAGCAGTTTAGCGGGAGGGCCCGGAGATACGCAGTATTTT	CASSLAGGPGDTQYF
TRBJ2-7	TRBV11-3	TRBD2	-	13	TGTGCCAGCAGCCCAGCGGGGGCTGGTGAGCAGTACTTC	CASSPAGAGEQYF
TRBJ2-7	TRBV27	TRBD2	-	18	TGTGCCAGCAGTTCGCGGACTAGCGGGAGGGAGGGCTACTACGAGCAGTACTTC	CASSSRTSGREGYYEQYF